This T cell receptor beta chain stems from a study of T cell repertoires in cytomegalovirus infection. Study-level background: Signatures in public TCR beta sequences pointed to both CMV infection and matching HLA type.

Study observations and caveats: In two of eight donors, the top clonotype was HLA-C-restricted CMV-specific. Accumulated public TCR beta family frequency recognized individuals carrying CMV together with the relevant HLA.

Per the germline V gene, CDR1 is SGHTA and CDR2 is FQGNSA. Germline trimming cut 0 bases from V and 10 bases from J; bases unmatched to any gene: 6. This CDR3 comprises 14 residues. This clonotype was seen at least ten times. Its antigen is currently unknown. A single record per CDR3 protein comes from TCRdb applying MiXCR to the reads. Here the sample spans roughly 46,000 distinct CDR3 sequences, 20% being singletons. This clonotype was sampled from a human donor in good health (CMV status not recorded). Some clones in this sample may be carry-over from other donors' samples. V is TRBV7-2 and J is TRBJ2-1; 7 bases map to TRBD2. What was sequenced was PBMCs, sequenced either directly or after in vitro stimulation (not recorded which). The CDR3 loop is CASSLAKPGGEQFF. In DNA form, the CDR3 reads TGTGCCAGCAGCTTAGCTAAGCCCGGGGGGGAGCAGTTCTTC. Full variable domain (remainder filled in from reference TRBV7-2 and TRBJ2-1): GAGVSQSPSNKVTEKGKDVELRCDPISGHTALYWYRQSLGQGLEFLIYFQGNSAPDKSGLPSDRFSAERTGGSVSTLTIQRTQQEDSAVYLCASSLAKPGGEQFFGPGTRLTVL.